The 15 T cell receptor beta chains below come from one sample, sequenced in a study of T cells in Graves' hyperthyroidism and ophthalmopathy. Using RNA transcripts as the source, TCR beta CDR3 regions were amplified. Researchers ran a first-round RT-PCR on the TCR CDR3 using the HTBI primer set. Each CDR3 protein is one row after TCRdb ran MiXCR on the multiplex PCR reads. The sample includes roughly 500,000 distinct CDR3 sequences, over 11% of them seen just once. The sequenced sample was blood. The source is a woman in her twenties or thirties with Graves' hyperthyroidism that later progressed to Graves' ophthalmopathy.

This clonotype was seen repeatedly, ten times or more. This chain uses TRBV12-3 or TRBV12-4 with TRBJ1-5; TRBD1 agrees at 7 bases. This CDR3 comprises 15 residues. The V segment lost 5 bases and the J segment 3 bases; nucleotides outside the gene matches: 7. CDR3 coding DNA: TGTGCCAGCAGTAAGGGACAGAGCGACAATCAGCCCCAGCATTTT. It translates to CASSKGQSDNQPQHF.

The chain uses TRBV20-1 and TRBJ1-2; the D gene is possibly TRBD1 (6 bases). V gave up 4 bases and J gave up 6 bases, with 21 bases separating them. CDR1 is DFQATT, CDR2 SNEGSKA, per germline (reference sequence). The length of the CDR3 is 15 residues. The CDR3 here is CSATSPRDTGNGYTF. CDR3 coding DNA: TGCAGTGCTACCAGCCCCCGGGACACAGGGAATGGCTACACCTTC.

This clonotype was seen many times. The chain joins TRBV20-1 to TRBJ1-1, with D possibly matching TRBD1 (6 bases). The CDR3 covers 14 residues. The germline V gene encodes CDR1 DFQATT and CDR2 SNEGSKA (reference sequence). V shed 3 bases and J shed 3 bases, with 14 bases lying between them. The CDR3 DNA follows: TGCAGTGCTAGGTTGGGGGGGGCGGACACTGAAGCTTTCTTT. Protein: CSARLGGADTEAFF.

This clonotype was picked up many times. The chain uses TRBV7-2 and TRBJ2-5, with TRBD2 identical over 9 bases. Germline V lookup: CDR1 SGHTA, CDR2 FQGNSA. The CDR3 length is 16 residues. V lost 3 bases, J lost 5 bases, and 10 bases stayed unmatched. Here the CDR3 reads CASSFLSGSGGETQYF. The CDR3 DNA is TGTGCCAGCAGCTTCCTTAGCGGGAGCGGGGGGGAGACCCAGTACTTC.

The chain carries TRBV7-8 and TRBJ2-6; D gene uncertain. V was shortened by 1 base and J by 4 bases, with 8 bases between the two germline ends. This CDR3 has 15 residues. The V gene's germline CDR1 is SGHVS and CDR2 FQNEAQ. CDR3 nucleotides: TGTGCCAGCAGCTTAGAGAGAATAGGGGCCAACGTCCTGACTTTC. Translation gives CASSLERIGANVLTF.

This clonotype has just a few counts. The chain joins TRBV11-2 to TRBJ2-3, with D possibly TRBD2 on 5 matching bases. The CDR3 consists of 16 residues. V was trimmed by 6 bases and J by 2 bases, leaving 18 bases between them. Germline V gene sequence: CDR1 SGHAT, CDR2 FQNNGV. The CDR3 loop is CASRRGLFSNTDTQYF. DNA of the CDR3: TGTGCCAGCAGACGCGGACTTTTTTCAAACACAGATACGCAGTATTTT. The complete variable domain, with remaining parts taken from reference TRBV11-2 and TRBJ2-3, reads EAGVAQSPRYKIIEKRQSVAFWCNPISGHATLYWYQQILGQGPKLLIQFQNNGVVDDSQLPKDRFSAERLKGVDSTLKIQPAKLEDSAVYLCASRRGLFSNTDTQYFGPGTRLTVL.

Of note for this clonotype: A much more abundant neighbour one base away suggests this may be a read error. V and J are TRBV5-1 and TRBJ2-7, with D tentatively TRBD1 (5 bases). The CDR3 extends over 14 amino acids. CDR1 SGHRS and CDR2 YFSETQ come from the germline V gene. The CDR3: CASSLGASSFEQYF. CDR3 sequence (DNA): TGCGCCAGCAGCTTAGGGGCGAGCTCCTTCGAGCAGTACTTC.

This clonotype was observed a few times. CDR3 bases: TGTGCCAGCAGCTTGCCCCGGGGGAACACTGAAGCTTTCTTT. Its translation is CASSLPRGNTEAFF. The chain employs TRBV5-8 and TRBJ1-1; D gene uncertain. The V end lost 1 base, the J end lost 1 base, and 8 bases lay between the germline ends. CDR3 length equals 14 residues. Germline CDR1 is SGHTS and CDR2 is YDEGEE.

The genes are TRBV19 and TRBJ1-3; D gene uncertain. The V end was cut by 7 bases, the J end by 0 bases, with 13 bases between. This CDR3 region has 15 residues. Germline CDR1 is LNHDA and CDR2 is SQIVND (reference sequence). This CDR3 reads CASIGRARSGNTIYF. The CDR3 DNA follows: TGTGCCAGTATTGGTCGTGCTCGCTCTGGAAACACCATATATTTT.

This clonotype was seen at least ten times. The rearrangement uses TRBV5-1 and TRBJ1-1; 9 nucleotides line up with TRBD1. Germline V gene data show CDR1 as SGHRS and CDR2 as YFSETQ. With 3 bases clipped from V and 3 bases from J, the junction kept 12 bases outside the gene matches. This CDR3 region has 17 residues. CDR3 amino acids: CASSSKQGASRDTEAFF. The CDR3 bases are TGCGCCAGCAGCTCCAAACAGGGGGCGTCCAGGGACACTGAAGCTTTCTTT.

This clonotype was detected many times. The chain employs TRBV2 and TRBJ2-5; 8 positions match TRBD2. Germline-derived CDR1 and CDR2 are SNHLY and FYNNEI. The CDR3 contains 12 residues. The ends lost 7 bases at V and 5 bases at J; junction bases unmatched: 3. The CDR3 region has the DNA TGTGCCAGCACGGGGGGGATCGAGACCCAGTACTTC. As protein: CASTGGIETQYF.

This clonotype was detected many times. A junction end diverges from the germline sequence, so it may reflect a read error. V usage is TRBV28 and J usage is TRBJ2-7, with 10 bases aligning to TRBD1. The germline V gene has CDR1 MDHEN and CDR2 SYDVKM. CDR3 size: 14 residues. The CDR3 reads CASSLWTGGDEQYF. DNA for the CDR3: TGTGCCAGCAGTCTATGGACAGGGGGGGACGAGCAGTACTTC. Together with reference TRBV28 and TRBJ2-7, the CDR3 gives the full variable domain: DVKVTQSSRYLVKRTGEKVFLECVQDMDHENMFWYRQDPGLGLRLIYFSYDVKMKEKGDIPEGYSVSREKKERFSLILESASTNQTSMYLCASSLWTGGDEQYFGPGTRLTVT.

This clonotype was picked up many times. The rearrangement joins TRBV7-2 to TRBJ2-7, with TRBD2 as a possible D gene (6 bases). CDR3 size: 15 residues. In germline, CDR1 is SGHTA, CDR2 FQGNSA. With 4 bases removed from V and 1 base from J, the gap between germline ends came to 14 bases. The CDR3 coding sequence is TGTGCCAGCAGCTCAGTCGGGAGTAAATCCTACGAGCAGTACTTC. It is translated as CASSSVGSKSYEQYF.

This clonotype was found many times. V usage is TRBV2 and J usage is TRBJ2-3, with 8 nucleotides matching TRBD1. The trim removed 11 bases at V and 0 bases at J, leaving 4 bases unmatched. The CDR3 sequence is 13 residues long. In germline, CDR1 is SNHLY, CDR2 FYNNEI. DNA for the CDR3: TGTGCCCCTCGGACAGGGAGCACAGATACGCAGTATTTT. Protein: CAPRTGSTDTQYF.

The chain uses TRBV12-3 or TRBV12-4 and TRBJ1-1, with D hard to call. The CDR3 runs 11 residues. Trimming took off 2 bases at V and 9 bases at J, with 7 bases between the two ends. The CDR3 loop is CASSLRAQAFF. CDR3 in DNA: TGTGCCAGCAGTTTACGGGCTCAAGCTTTCTTT.